This T cell receptor (beta chain) was captured in a study of T cells in Graves' hyperthyroidism and ophthalmopathy. On this clonotype: As yet, its antigen is unknown. A much larger clone sits a single nucleotide away, making a read error possible.

Using around 10 ml of fresh peripheral blood, PBMCs were prepared. Study-level findings and limits: Blood also carried most thyroid clonotypes expanded above 0.001. With a median lead of about 6.9 months before onset, the model predicted ophthalmopathy.

RNA transcripts provided the source from which TCR beta CDR3 regions were amplified. The HTBI primer set drove a first-round RT-PCR of the TCR CDR3. In TCRdb, the multiplex PCR reads were re-called with MiXCR into one record per CDR3 protein. Here the sample spans 300,000 to 400,000 distinct CDR3 sequences, around 23% being singletons. CDR3 size: 15 residues. Germline V lookup: CDR1 KGHSH, CDR2 LQKENI. The sequencing input was blood. The J gene is TRBJ2-1, the V gene TRBV18; 8 nucleotides agree with TRBD1. The TCR comes from a woman between 50 and 59 years old with Graves' hyperthyroidism. The CDR3 reads CASSTGTGTYNGQFF. CDR3 DNA sequence: TGTGCCAGCTCCACCGGGACAGGAACCTACAATGGGCAGTTCTTC.